The 9 T cell receptor beta chains reported below all come from one sample, sequenced in a study of T cell responses to AZD1222 COVID-19 vaccine. Libraries were prepared by immunoSEQ multiplex PCR; TCRdb keeps only in-frame clonotypes and omits some of them. The data contain 100,000 to 150,000 clones, approximately 90% of them singletons. The sequencing used peripheral blood, collected 28 days after the second AZD1222 dose. These receptors were collected from an adult who received the AZD1222 COVID-19 vaccine.

The chain employs TRBV5-1 and TRBJ2-7; no definite D call. Deletions cut 5 bases from V and 0 bases from J, with 9 bases between. This CDR3 contains 13 residues. Germline loops: CDR1 SGHRS, CDR2 YFSETQ. The CDR3 region has the DNA TGCGCCAGCAGATTTAGCATCTCCTACGAGCAGTACTTC. Translated: CASRFSISYEQYF.

This clone was observed once. V and J are TRBV5-6 and TRBJ1-5, with D possibly TRBD1 on 6 matching bases. Germline V lookup: CDR1 SGHDT, CDR2 YYEEEE. The germline V and J ends were trimmed by 0 bases and 6 bases, with 19 bases remaining between them. The CDR3 loop spans 17 amino acids. The CDR3 sequence: CASSLGGPAAHGQPQHF. In DNA form, the CDR3 reads TGTGCCAGCAGCTTGGGGGGGCCGGCAGCTCATGGTCAGCCCCAGCATTTT.

The V gene is TRBV5-1, the J gene TRBJ1-2, with TRBD1 matching over 11 bases. V was pared by 4 bases and J by 4 bases, with 3 bases of the junction left unmatched. The CDR3 covers 14 residues. CDR1 is SGHRS, CDR2 YFSETQ, per germline. This CDR3 reads CASSPGTGGYGYTF. The DNA of the CDR3 is TGCGCCAGCAGCCCCGGGACAGGGGGCTATGGCTACACCTTC.

This rearrangement joins TRBV24-1 to TRBJ2-3; 7 nucleotides line up with TRBD1. CDR1 and CDR2 (germline): KGHDR, SFDVKD. The junction had 8 bases not matched to a gene; V was cut back by 4 bases and J by 2 bases. The CDR3 extends over 16 amino acids. DNA of the CDR3: TGTGCCACCAGTGAAAACCGGGACAGAAACACAGATACGCAGTATTTT. Protein: CATSENRDRNTDTQYF.

V usage is TRBV2 and J usage is TRBJ2-3; 8 bases align to TRBD1. J lost 0 bases, V lost 6 bases, and 11 bases had no gene match. Germline CDR1 SNHLY, CDR2 FYNNEI. CDR3 length: 17 amino acids. This CDR3 reads CASSPGETGVSTDTQYF. Here the CDR3 DNA reads TGTGCCAGCAGCCCGGGGGAGACAGGGGTCAGCACAGATACGCAGTATTTT.

The gene calls are TRBV18 and TRBJ1-1; D remains unclear. V was trimmed by 5 bases and J by 1 base, leaving 11 bases between them. This CDR3 is built from 14 residues. Germline assignment: CDR1 KGHSH and CDR2 LQKENI. CDR3 loop: CASSSIGRNTEAFF. The CDR3 DNA reads TGTGCCAGCTCATCTATCGGGAGGAACACTGAAGCTTTCTTT.

The chain recombines TRBV7-3 with TRBJ1-3, with unresolved D. Germline-derived CDR1 and CDR2 are SGHTA and FQGTGA. The germline V and J ends were trimmed by 1 base and 8 bases, with 9 bases remaining between them. This CDR3 comprises 13 residues. The CDR3 nucleotides read TGTGCCAGCAGCTTAAACGGAAGGGACACCATATATTTT. Translating it yields CASSLNGRDTIYF. Based on the CDR3 plus reference TRBV7-3 and TRBJ1-3, the full variable domain is GAGVSQTPSNKVTEKGKYVELRCDPISGHTALYWYRQSLGQGPEFLIYFQGTGAADDSGLPNDRFFAVRPEGSVSTLKIQRTERGDSAVYLCASSLNGRDTIYFGEGSWLTVV.

The chain couples TRBV18 to TRBJ2-7; the match to TRBD2 covers 8 bases. The CDR3 has 14 amino acids. Germline trimming cut 2 bases from V and 4 bases from J; bases unmatched to any gene: 4. Germline V gives CDR1 KGHSH, CDR2 LQKENI. The CDR3 bases are TGTGCCAGCTCACCAGTCAGCGGGAGTTACGAGCAGTACTTC. Amino acid sequence: CASSPVSGSYEQYF.

The chain carries TRBV9 and TRBJ2-5; unclear D gene. V was cut by 0 bases and J by 4 bases, with 10 bases left in between. Germline CDR1 reads SGDLS; CDR2 reads YYNGEE. The CDR3 covers 14 residues. The CDR3 spells CASSVDFWGETQYF. CDR3 in DNA: TGTGCCAGCAGCGTAGACTTCTGGGGAGAGACCCAGTACTTC.